The sequence of this T cell receptor (beta chain) was determined in a study of cytomegalovirus exposure and HLA in healthy donors. Primers: 60 Vbeta forward and 13 Jbeta reverse. Clones were read by immunoSEQ multiplex PCR, and TCRdb kept only the in-frame ones, dropping some. The sample carries under 90,000 clones, 75% to 90% recorded once. On this clone itself: As yet, its antigen is unknown.

The CDR3 sequence is 15 residues long. Germline assignment: CDR1 KGHSH and CDR2 LQKENI. J lost 5 bases, V lost 1 base, and 5 bases had no gene match. Broader study findings: It is likely that the observed cluster of highly shared sequence variants was a sequencing artifact.

Sequenced input: PBMCs. The TCR comes from a man in his late teens or twenties in good health and CMV-seronegative. V and J are TRBV18 and TRBJ2-1; 7 positions agree with TRBD1. This CDR3 reads CASSPQPGQNNEQFF. As DNA, the CDR3 is TGTGCCAGCTCACCACAGCCGGGACAGAACAATGAGCAGTTCTTC.